A selection of T cell receptor beta chains follows, all from one sample in a study of blood T cells in healthy people across ages. TCRdb re-derived calls from the 5' RACE reads in MiXCR, one entry per CDR3 protein. The data contain about 2 million distinct CDR3 sequences, roughly 49% of them singletons. Sequencing was carried out using blood. The receptors originated from a woman in her forties in good health. CDR3s include the opening cysteine and the closing phenylalanine or tryptophan. D genes are given only for firm matches. Part of the rows lack a size; the others show once, few, many or a class for expanded clones.

NA	TRBJ2-1	TRBV7-2	TRBD2	CASSSRQPGTSGGLRRNEQFF	TGTGCCAGCAGCTCGAGACAACCTGGGACTAGCGGGGGGCTACGTCGGAATGAGCAGTTCTTC
NA	TRBJ1-5	TRBV12-3/TRBV12-4	TRBD1	CASRSGQGGPQPQHF	TGTGCCAGCAGGTCGGGACAGGGTGGCCCTCAGCCCCAGCATTTT
NA	TRBJ2-3	TRBV20-1	NA	CSARTSATQYF	TGCAGTGCCCGTACTAGTGCTACGCAGTATTTT
NA	TRBJ2-1	TRBV5-1	TRBD2	CASSRTSGVGNEQFF	TGCGCCAGCAGCAGGACTAGCGGGGTAGGCAATGAGCAGTTCTTC
NA	TRBJ2-7	TRBV15	NA	CATSTTPSYEQYF	TGTGCCACCAGTACGACACCGTCCTACGAGCAGTACTTC
NA	TRBJ2-1	TRBV24-1	NA	CATSDKTGTPNQFF	TGTGCCACCAGTGACAAGACCGGGACACCGAATCAGTTCTTC
few	TRBJ1-4	TRBV6-5	TRBD1	CASSYSIGQGYEKLFF	TGTGCCAGCAGTTACTCGATAGGACAGGGTTATGAAAAACTGTTTTTT
few	TRBJ1-4	TRBV28	NA	CASSFGVNEKLFF	TGTGCCAGCAGTTTCGGAGTTAATGAAAAACTGTTTTTT
NA	TRBJ2-5	TRBV4-1	TRBD1	CASSQFTGAGETQYF	TGCGCCAGCAGCCAATTTACAGGGGCTGGAGAGACCCAGTACTTC
few	TRBJ2-5	TRBV20-1	TRBD2	CSASPGLAEKETQYF	TGCAGTGCTAGCCCAGGACTAGCGGAAAAAGAGACCCAGTACTTC
few	TRBJ2-4	TRBV4-3	NA	CASSQDYRNRDIAKNIQYF	TGCGCCAGCAGCCAAGATTATAGGAACAGGGACATAGCCAAAAACATTCAGTACTTC
NA	TRBJ2-7	TRBV5-1	TRBD2	CASSLSGATSWEQYF	TGCGCCAGCAGCTTGAGCGGGGCTACGAGCTGGGAGCAGTACTTC
NA	TRBJ2-3	TRBV4-2	TRBD1	CASSQDWTGVADTQYF	TGTGCCAGCAGCCAAGACTGGACAGGGGTGGCAGATACGCAGTATTTT
NA	TRBJ1-2	TRBV7-2	TRBD1	CAGSLGGQGRDYGYTF	TGTGCCGGCAGCTTAGGGGGACAGGGGCGGGACTATGGCTACACCTTC
NA	TRBJ1-2	TRBV7-2	NA	CASGLDGQITYGYTF	TGTGCCAGCGGCCTAGACGGACAGATAACCTATGGCTACACCTTC
many	TRBJ2-7	TRBV11-2	NA	CASSFGGISYEQYF	TGTGCCAGCAGCTTCGGCGGGATCTCCTACGAGCAGTACTTC
NA	TRBJ2-5	TRBV3-1	NA	CASSHWTKETQYF	TGTGCCAGCAGCCACTGGACAAAGGAGACCCAGTACTTC
NA	TRBJ2-1	TRBV3-1	NA	CASSQEITGVYNEQFF	TGTGCCAGCAGCCAAGAAATAACAGGAGTCTACAATGAGCAGTTCTTC
NA	TRBJ2-1	TRBV2	NA	CASSESGLAYNEQFF	TGTGCCAGCAGTGAGTCGGGGTTAGCCTACAATGAGCAGTTCTTC
few	TRBJ2-5	TRBV9	NA	CASSVDVGTQYF	TGTGCCAGCAGCGTAGACGTGGGGACCCAGTACTTC
NA	TRBJ1-5	TRBV20-1	NA	CSAGLDLLTQHF	TGCAGTGCTGGACTGGACCTTCTGACCCAGCATTTT
NA	TRBJ2-3	TRBV6-1	TRBD1	CACLSWDSLYTDTQYF	TGTGCCTGCCTCTCATGGGACAGCCTCTACACAGATACGCAGTATTTT
NA	TRBJ1-3	TRBV6-6	TRBD1	CASSSLDRGGNTIYF	TGTGCCAGCAGCTCTCTGGACAGGGGTGGAAACACCATATATTTT
NA	TRBJ2-6	TRBV9	NA	CASSGGPGANVLTF	TGTGCCAGCAGCGGGGGGCCTGGGGCCAACGTCCTGACTTTC
NA	TRBJ2-3	TRBV11-2	TRBD2	CASRLRLASRRDTQYF	TGTGCCAGCAGATTAAGACTAGCCTCCCGAAGAGATACGCAGTATTTT
NA	TRBJ2-3	TRBV5-5	TRBD1	CASSLPGQLPDTQYF	TGTGCCAGCAGCTTACCGGGACAGTTGCCAGATACGCAGTATTTT
few	TRBJ2-5	TRBV25-1	NA	CASIKGSEETQYF	TGTGCCAGCATTAAGGGGTCCGAAGAGACCCAGTACTTC
NA	TRBJ1-1	TRBV3-1	NA	CASSPQRGTEAFF	TGTGCCAGCAGCCCACAGAGGGGCACTGAAGCTTTCTTT
NA	TRBJ2-3	TRBV6-6	TRBD2	CASRSTSLFTDTQYF	TGTGCCAGCAGGTCGACTAGCCTCTTCACAGATACGCAGTATTTT
few	TRBJ2-5	TRBV29-1	NA	CSVEDPIQGTQYF	TGCAGCGTTGAAGACCCAATACAGGGGACCCAGTACTTC
NA	TRBJ2-5	TRBV6-2/TRBV6-3	TRBD2	CASTFGLAGQETQYF	TGTGCCAGCACCTTTGGACTAGCGGGGCAAGAGACCCAGTACTTC
NA	TRBJ1-5	TRBV4-2	TRBD1	CASSQVSRGADSNQPQHF	TGTGCCAGCAGCCAAGTGTCCAGGGGGGCCGATAGCAATCAGCCCCAGCATTTT
NA	TRBJ2-3	TRBV9	NA	CASSVEANRGTDTQYF	TGTGCCAGCAGCGTCGAAGCTAACAGGGGCACAGATACGCAGTATTTT
NA	TRBJ2-5	TRBV6-1	NA	CASKLGWGETQYF	TGTGCCAGCAAGCTAGGTTGGGGAGAGACCCAGTACTTC
NA	TRBJ2-3	TRBV20-1	TRBD1	CSATTGGIPTDTQYF	TGCAGTGCTACAACAGGGGGCATCCCCACAGATACGCAGTATTTT
many	TRBJ2-7	TRBV4-2	TRBD2	CASSQDPAGPYEQYF	TGTGCCAGCAGCCAAGATCCAGCGGGGCCCTACGAGCAGTACTTC
NA	TRBJ2-1	TRBV18	TRBD2	CASSPNPVVLAGNEQFF	TGTGCCAGCTCACCAAACCCAGTCGTACTAGCGGGGAATGAGCAGTTCTTC
NA	TRBJ2-5	TRBV9	TRBD2	CASSSEGGAVQETQYF	TGTGCCAGCAGCTCCGAGGGAGGGGCAGTGCAAGAGACCCAGTACTTC
NA	TRBJ2-1	TRBV5-1	TRBD2	CASSLSAGVSYNEQFF	TGCGCCAGCAGCTTGTCTGCGGGGGTCTCCTACAATGAGCAGTTCTTC
NA	TRBJ2-1	TRBV4-1	TRBD2	CASSHAPGLAESLFSYNEQFF	TGCGCCAGCAGCCATGCCCCGGGACTAGCGGAATCTCTCTTCTCCTACAATGAGCAGTTCTTC